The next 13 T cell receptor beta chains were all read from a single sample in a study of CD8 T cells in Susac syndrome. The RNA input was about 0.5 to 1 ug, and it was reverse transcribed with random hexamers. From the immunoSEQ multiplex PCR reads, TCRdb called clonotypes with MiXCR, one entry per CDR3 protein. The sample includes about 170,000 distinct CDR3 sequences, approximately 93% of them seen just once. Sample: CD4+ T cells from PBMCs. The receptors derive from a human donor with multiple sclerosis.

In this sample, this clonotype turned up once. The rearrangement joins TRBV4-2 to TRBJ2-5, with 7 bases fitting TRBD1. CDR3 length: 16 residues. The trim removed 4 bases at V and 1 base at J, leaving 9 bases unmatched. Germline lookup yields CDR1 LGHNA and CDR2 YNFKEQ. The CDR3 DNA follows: TGTGCCAGCAGCCGAGTACAGGGGACCCTCCAAGAGACCCAGTACTTC. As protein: CASSRVQGTLQETQYF.

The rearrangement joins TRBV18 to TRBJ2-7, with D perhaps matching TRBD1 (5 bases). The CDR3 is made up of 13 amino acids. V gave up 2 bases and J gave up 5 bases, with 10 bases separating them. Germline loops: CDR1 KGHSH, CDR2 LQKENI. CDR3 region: CASSPRGSDEQYF. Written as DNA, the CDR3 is TGTGCCAGCTCACCAAGGGGAAGCGACGAGCAGTACTTC.

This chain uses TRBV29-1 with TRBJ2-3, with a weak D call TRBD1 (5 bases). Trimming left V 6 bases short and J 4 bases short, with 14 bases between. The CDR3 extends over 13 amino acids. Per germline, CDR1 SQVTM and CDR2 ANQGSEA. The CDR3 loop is CSVRQGAADTQYF. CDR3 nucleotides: TGCAGCGTGAGGCAAGGGGCCGCAGATACGCAGTATTTT.

CDR3 coding DNA: TGCAGCGCTGGACAGGGGTTTTCACCCCTCCACTTT. Translating it yields CSAGQGFSPLHF. This sequence joins TRBV20-1 and TRBJ1-6; 9 bases are shared with TRBD1. The CDR3 has 12 amino acids. From germline, CDR1 is DFQATT and CDR2 SNEGSKA (reference sequence).

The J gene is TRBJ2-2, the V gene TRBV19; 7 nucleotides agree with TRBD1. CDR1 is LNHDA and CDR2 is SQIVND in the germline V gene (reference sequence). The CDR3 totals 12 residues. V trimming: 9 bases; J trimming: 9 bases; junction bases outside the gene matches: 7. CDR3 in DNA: TGTGCCAGCGAACAGGGGTCCCGGGAGCTGTTTTTT. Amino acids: CASEQGSRELFF.

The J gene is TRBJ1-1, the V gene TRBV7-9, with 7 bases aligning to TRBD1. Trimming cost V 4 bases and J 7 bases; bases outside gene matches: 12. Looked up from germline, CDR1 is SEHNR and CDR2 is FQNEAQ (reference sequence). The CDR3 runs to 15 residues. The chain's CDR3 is CASSSQIIQGSEAFF. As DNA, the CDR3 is TGTGCCAGCAGCTCCCAAATTATACAGGGGAGTGAAGCTTTCTTT.

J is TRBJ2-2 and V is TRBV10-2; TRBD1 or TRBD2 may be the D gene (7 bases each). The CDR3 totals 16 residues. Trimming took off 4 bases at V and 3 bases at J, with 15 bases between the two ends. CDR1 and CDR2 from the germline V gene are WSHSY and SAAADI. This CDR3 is CASSGGRGQDTGELFF. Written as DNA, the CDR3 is TGCGCCAGCAGTGGGGGGAGGGGGCAAGACACCGGGGAGCTGTTTTTT.

The chain's CDR3 is CASSYSGGGDNSPLHF. In DNA, the CDR3 is TGTGCCAGCAGTTACTCGGGGGGGGGCGACAATTCACCCCTCCACTTT. The genes are TRBV6-6 and TRBJ1-6, with TRBD1 as a possible D gene (6 bases). The CDR3 length is 16 residues. CDR1 is MNHNY, CDR2 SVGAGI, per germline (reference sequence). V was cut by 0 bases and J by 7 bases, with 13 bases left in between.

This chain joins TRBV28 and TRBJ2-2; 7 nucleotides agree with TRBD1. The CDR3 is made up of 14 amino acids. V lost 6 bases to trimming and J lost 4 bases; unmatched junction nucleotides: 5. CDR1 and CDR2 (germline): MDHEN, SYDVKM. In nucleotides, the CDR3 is TGTGCCAGCAGAACAGGGGCGGCCACCGGGGAGCTGTTTTTT. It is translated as CASRTGAATGELFF.

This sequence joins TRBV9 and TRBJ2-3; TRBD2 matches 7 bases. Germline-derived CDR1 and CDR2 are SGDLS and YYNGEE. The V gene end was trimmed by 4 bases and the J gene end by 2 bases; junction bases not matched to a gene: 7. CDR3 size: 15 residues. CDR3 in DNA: TGTGCCAGCAGCTCCAGCGGGGTCCTCACAGATACGCAGTATTTT. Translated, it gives CASSSSGVLTDTQYF.

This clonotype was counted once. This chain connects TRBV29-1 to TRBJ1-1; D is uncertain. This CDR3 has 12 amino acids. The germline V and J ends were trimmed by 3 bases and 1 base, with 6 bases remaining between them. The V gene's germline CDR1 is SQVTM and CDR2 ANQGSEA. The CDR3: CSVDPRNTEAFF. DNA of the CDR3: TGCAGCGTTGACCCCAGGAACACTGAAGCTTTCTTT.

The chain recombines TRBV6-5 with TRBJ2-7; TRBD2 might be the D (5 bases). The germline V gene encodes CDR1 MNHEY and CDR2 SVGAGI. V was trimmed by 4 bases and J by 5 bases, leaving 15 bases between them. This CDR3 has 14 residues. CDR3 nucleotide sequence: TGTGCCAGCAGTTCTAGGATCCGGGGTGACGAGCAGTACTTC. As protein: CASSSRIRGDEQYF.

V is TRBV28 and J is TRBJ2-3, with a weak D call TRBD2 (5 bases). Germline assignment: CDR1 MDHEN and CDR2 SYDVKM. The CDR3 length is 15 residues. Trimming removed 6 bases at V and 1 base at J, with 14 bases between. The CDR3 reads CASSSPGDRTDTQYF. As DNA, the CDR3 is TGTGCCAGCAGCTCGCCCGGGGATCGCACAGATACGCAGTATTTT.